The T cell receptor beta chain described here comes from a study of blood T cell repertoires in COVID-19. The CDR3 contains 12 residues. Germline CDR1 SEHNR, CDR2 FQNEAQ (reference sequence). V lost 3 bases, J lost 6 bases, and 8 bases lay in between. Methods used by the authors: How many nucleated cells were present was estimated from reference gene primer amplification. TCRdb's table, derived via immunoSEQ multiplex PCR, lists solely in-frame clones and lacks some. V and J calls and clone size are as listed in that table; D and trimming were resolved from the DNA. The sample consists of roughly 220,000 clones, 85% to 90% of them appearing once. Participant-given clinical history determined each cohort assignment.

The specimen sequenced was PBMCs or T cells enriched from blood (not recorded which). The receptor's source is a man aged 25 to 40 who had been exposed to COVID-19. The V call is TRBV7-9, the J call TRBJ1-2; a possible D gene is TRBD1 (6 bases). CDR3 residues: CASSLRQDGYTF. CDR3 in DNA: TGTGCCAGCAGCTTGCGACAGGATGGCTACACCTTC. Combining the CDR3 with reference TRBV7-9 and TRBJ1-2 gives the whole variable domain DTGVSQNPRHKITKRGQNVTFRCDPISEHNRLYWYRQTLGQGPEFLTYFQNEAQLEKSRLLSDRFSAERPKGSFSTLEIQRTEQGDSAMYLCASSLRQDGYTFGSGTRLTVV.